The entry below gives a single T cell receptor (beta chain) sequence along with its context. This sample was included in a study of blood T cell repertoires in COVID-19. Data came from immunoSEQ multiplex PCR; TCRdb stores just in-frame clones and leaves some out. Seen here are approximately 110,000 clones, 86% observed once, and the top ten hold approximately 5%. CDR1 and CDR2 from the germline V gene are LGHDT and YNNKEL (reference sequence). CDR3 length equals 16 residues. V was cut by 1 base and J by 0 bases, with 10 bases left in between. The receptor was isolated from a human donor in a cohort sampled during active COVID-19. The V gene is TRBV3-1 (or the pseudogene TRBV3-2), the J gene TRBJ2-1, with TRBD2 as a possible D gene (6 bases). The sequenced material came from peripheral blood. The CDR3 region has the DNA TGTGCCAGCAGCCAAGTTCTAGCGCGCTCCTACAATGAGCAGTTCTTC. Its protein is CASSQVLARSYNEQFF.